The text below deals with one TCR beta chain. What it binds is not known. Among all donors, each was a healthy Caucasian. Germline lookup yields CDR1 MNHNS and CDR2 SASEGT. The CDR3 covers 14 residues. V lost 6 bases to trimming and J lost 2 bases, with 14 bases between them. TCRdb analysed the 5' RACE reads with MiXCR anew, one entry per CDR3 protein. The sample holds under 900,000 distinct CDR3 sequences, 9% to 15% seen once. This sample is drawn from a study of identical twins. Study-wide points: A lower insertion count was a feature of abundant cord blood beta clonotypes, with no such feature in memory repertoires.

Separately, the same data were catalogued under a study of yellow fever vaccine responses in identical twins. This second study notes: Twins' vaccine T cell response reportedly gave the appearance of partial convergence and partial personalization.

This receptor was identified in a woman between 18 and 30 years old in good health. The rearrangement links TRBV6-1 to TRBJ2-7; D is uncertain. Specimen: PBMCs. The CDR3 loop reads CASRPPFRTYEQYF. For the CDR3, the DNA is TGTGCCAGCAGACCTCCCTTCAGAACCTACGAGCAGTACTTC.